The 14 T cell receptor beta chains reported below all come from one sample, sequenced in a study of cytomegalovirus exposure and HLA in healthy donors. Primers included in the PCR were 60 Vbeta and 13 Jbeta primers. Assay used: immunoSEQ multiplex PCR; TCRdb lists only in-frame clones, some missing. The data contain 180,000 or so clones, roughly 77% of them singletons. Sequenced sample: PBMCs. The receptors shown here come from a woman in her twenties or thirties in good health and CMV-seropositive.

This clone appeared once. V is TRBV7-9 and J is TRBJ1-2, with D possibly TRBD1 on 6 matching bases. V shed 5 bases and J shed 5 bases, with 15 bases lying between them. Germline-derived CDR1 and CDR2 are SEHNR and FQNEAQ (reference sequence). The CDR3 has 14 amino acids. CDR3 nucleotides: TGTGCCAGCAGCATTTACAGGGATACGTATGGCTACACCTTC. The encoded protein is CASSIYRDTYGYTF.

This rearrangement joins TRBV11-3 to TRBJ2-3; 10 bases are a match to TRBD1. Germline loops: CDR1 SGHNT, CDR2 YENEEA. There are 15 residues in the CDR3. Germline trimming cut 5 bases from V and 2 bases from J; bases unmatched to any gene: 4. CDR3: CASSPRQGATDTQYF. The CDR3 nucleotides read TGTGCCAGCAGCCCCCGACAGGGGGCCACAGATACGCAGTATTTT.

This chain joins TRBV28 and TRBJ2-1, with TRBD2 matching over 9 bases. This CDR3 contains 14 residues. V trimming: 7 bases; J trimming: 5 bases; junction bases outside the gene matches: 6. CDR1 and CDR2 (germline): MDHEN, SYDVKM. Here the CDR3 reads CASIYSGGHNEQFF. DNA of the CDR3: TGTGCCAGCATCTATAGCGGGGGCCACAATGAGCAGTTCTTC.

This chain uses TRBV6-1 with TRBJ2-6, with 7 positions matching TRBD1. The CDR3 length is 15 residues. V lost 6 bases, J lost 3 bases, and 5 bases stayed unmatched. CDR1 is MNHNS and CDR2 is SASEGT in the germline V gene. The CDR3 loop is CASRLTGYGANVLTF. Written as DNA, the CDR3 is TGTGCCAGCAGGTTGACAGGGTATGGGGCCAACGTCCTGACTTTC.

The CDR3 DNA sequence: TGCAGCGTTATTAGCGGGGGGGTCCACGAGCAGTACTTC. Amino acid sequence: CSVISGGVHEQYF. The genes are TRBV29-1 and TRBJ2-7; TRBD2 matches 11 bases. V lost 5 bases to trimming and J lost 5 bases; unmatched junction nucleotides: 5. The V gene's germline CDR1 is SQVTM and CDR2 ANQGSEA. This CDR3 spans 13 amino acids.

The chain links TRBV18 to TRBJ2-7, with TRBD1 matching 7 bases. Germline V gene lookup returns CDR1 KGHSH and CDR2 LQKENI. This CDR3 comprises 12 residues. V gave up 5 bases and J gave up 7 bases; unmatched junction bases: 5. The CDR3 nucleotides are TGTGCCAGCTCAGAACCGGGACAGGAGCAGTACTTC. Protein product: CASSEPGQEQYF.

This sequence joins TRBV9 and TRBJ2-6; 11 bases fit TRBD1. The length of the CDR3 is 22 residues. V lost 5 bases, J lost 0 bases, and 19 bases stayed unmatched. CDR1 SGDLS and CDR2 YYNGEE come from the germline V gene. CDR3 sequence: CASSGPGLRTGGSFSGANVLTF. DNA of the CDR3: TGTGCCAGCAGTGGCCCGGGACTCAGGACAGGGGGCAGTTTCTCTGGGGCCAACGTCCTGACTTTC.

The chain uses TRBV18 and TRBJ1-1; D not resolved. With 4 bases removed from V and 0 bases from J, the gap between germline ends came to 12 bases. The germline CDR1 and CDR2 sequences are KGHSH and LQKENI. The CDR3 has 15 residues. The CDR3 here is CASSLGSGMNTEAFF. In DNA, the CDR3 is TGTGCCAGCTCACTCGGGTCCGGCATGAACACTGAAGCTTTCTTT.

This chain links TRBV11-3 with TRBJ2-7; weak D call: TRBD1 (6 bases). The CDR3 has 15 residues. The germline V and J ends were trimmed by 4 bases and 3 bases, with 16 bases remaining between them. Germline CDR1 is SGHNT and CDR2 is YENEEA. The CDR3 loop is CASSSTGSRGYEQYF. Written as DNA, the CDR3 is TGTGCCAGCAGCTCAACAGGGAGTAGGGGCTACGAGCAGTACTTC.

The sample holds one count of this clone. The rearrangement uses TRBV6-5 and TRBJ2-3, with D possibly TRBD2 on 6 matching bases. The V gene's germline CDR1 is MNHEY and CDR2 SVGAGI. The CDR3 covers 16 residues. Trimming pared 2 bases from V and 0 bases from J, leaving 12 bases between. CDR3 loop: CASSYRAGSSTDTQYF. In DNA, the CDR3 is TGTGCCAGCAGTTACCGGGCGGGGTCTAGCACAGATACGCAGTATTTT.

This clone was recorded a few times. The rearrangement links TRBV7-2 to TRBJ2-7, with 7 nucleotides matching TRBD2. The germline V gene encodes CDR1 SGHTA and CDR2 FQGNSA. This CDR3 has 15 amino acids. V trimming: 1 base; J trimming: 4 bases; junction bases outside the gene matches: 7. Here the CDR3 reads CASSLGGGIRYEQYF. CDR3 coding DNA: TGTGCCAGCAGCTTAGGGGGGGGGATTAGGTACGAGCAGTACTTC.

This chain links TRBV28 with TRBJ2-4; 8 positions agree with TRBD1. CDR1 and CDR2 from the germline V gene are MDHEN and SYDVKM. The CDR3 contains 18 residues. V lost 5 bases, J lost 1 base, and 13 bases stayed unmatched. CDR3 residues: CASSLSTGAGRAKNIQYF. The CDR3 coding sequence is TGTGCCAGCAGTCTGTCGACAGGGGCGGGTCGGGCCAAAAACATTCAGTACTTC.

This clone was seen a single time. The CDR3 DNA follows: TGTGCCAGTAGTATCACAGGGGGCTACGAGCAGTACTTC. This sequence encodes CASSITGGYEQYF. The chain carries TRBV19 and TRBJ2-7; 8 nucleotides match TRBD1. J gave up 3 bases and V 3 bases, and 1 base lay outside the gene matches. The germline gives CDR1 LNHDA, CDR2 SQIVND (reference sequence). The CDR3 extends over 13 amino acids.

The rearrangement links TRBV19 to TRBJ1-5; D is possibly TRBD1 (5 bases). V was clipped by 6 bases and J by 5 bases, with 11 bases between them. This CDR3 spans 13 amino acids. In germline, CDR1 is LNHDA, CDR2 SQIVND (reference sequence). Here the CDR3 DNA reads TGTGCCAGTAGGAGCAGGGTTGATCAGCCCCAGCATTTT. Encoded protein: CASRSRVDQPQHF.